The sequence of this T cell receptor (beta chain) was determined in a study of graft-versus-host responses after intestinal transplantation. The wider study: Every recipient had anti-thymocyte globulin induction and approximately three years of tacrolimus plus steroids. General study results and limits: GvH clone levels peaked in circulation, and this peak was associated with early post-transplant HvG declines. Recipient marrow contained GvH clones, some of which appeared first in ileum or blood. Subjects displaying graft-donor T cell macrochimerism possessed elevated graft-versus-host to host-versus-graft clonal ratios inside allografts.

The table came from immunoSEQ multiplex PCR; TCRdb's copy has only in-frame clones and leaves some out. The data show 80,000 to 100,000 clones, about 88% seen once. CDR1 and CDR2 from the germline V gene are SEHNR and FQNEAQ (reference sequence). The CDR3 is made up of 15 amino acids. V was shortened by 2 bases and J by 4 bases, with 14 bases between the two germline ends. Worth noting for this clone: Its target is unknown.

This receptor was identified in a human donor who received an intestinal transplant. Sequenced here: unstimulated CD4+ T cells sorted from spleen or lymph node cells, sampled before intestinal transplant. The chain recombines TRBV7-9 with TRBJ1-2; D possibly corresponds to TRBD1 (6 bases). The CDR3 nucleotides are TGTGCCAGCAGCTTACCGGGCGGACAGACCTATGGCTACACCTTC. Protein product: CASSLPGGQTYGYTF.